These 18 T cell receptor beta chains originate from one sample sequenced in a study of blood T cell repertoires in COVID-19 (dated by TCRdb to about 2020). Library construction relied on the immunoSEQ multiplex PCR assay. TCRdb provides this immuneACCESS table in a form limited to in-frame rearrangements. Some clones are lacking; in checked studies, under half of them reflect an unresolved V gene, and why the rest are absent is not known. This sample is represented by 450,000 or so clones; around 90% of them were singletons. The ten largest make up roughly 0.87% of the sample. Source material: peripheral blood. These receptors were collected from a man younger than 30 with COVID-19, enrolled during active disease.

The J gene is TRBJ1-5, the V gene TRBV19; possible D gene TRBD1, 6 bases. Trimming removed 3 bases from V and 0 bases from J, with 15 bases in between. The CDR3 extends over 17 amino acids. Germline assignment: CDR1 LNHDA and CDR2 SQIVND (reference sequence). In nucleotides, the CDR3 is TGTGCCAGTAGTATCTCCTCAGGGGCCTATAGCAATCAGCCCCAGCATTTT. Its protein product is CASSISSGAYSNQPQHF. Combining the CDR3 with reference TRBV19 and TRBJ1-5 gives the whole variable domain DGGITQSPKYLFRKEGQNVTLSCEQNLNHDAMYWYRQDPGQGLRLIYYSQIVNDFQKGDIAEGYSVSREKKESFPLTVTSAQKNPTAFYLCASSISSGAYSNQPQHFGDGTRLSIL.

J is TRBJ2-5 and V is TRBV3-1 (or the pseudogene TRBV3-2); D possibly corresponds to TRBD1 (5 bases). The germline V and J ends were trimmed by 4 bases and 2 bases, with 14 bases remaining between them. Germline assignment: CDR1 LGHDT and CDR2 YNNKEL (reference sequence). The CDR3 consists of 15 residues. The CDR3 reads CASSPTTVLQETQYF. The CDR3 coding sequence is TGTGCCAGCAGCCCAACGACAGTACTACAAGAGACCCAGTACTTC.

This clone came up once. The chain has TRBV7-9 and TRBJ1-5; TRBD1 matches at 8 bases. Looked up from germline, CDR1 is SEHNR and CDR2 is FQNEAQ (reference sequence). V lost 4 bases and J lost 2; bases outside the gene matches: 4. The CDR3 length is 15 residues. The DNA for the CDR3 is TGTGCCAGCAGCTCCCAGGGGGCGGGCAATCAGCCCCAGCATTTT. Protein: CASSSQGAGNQPQHF. Full variable domain (remainder filled in from reference TRBV7-9 and TRBJ1-5): DTGVSQNPRHKITKRGQNVTFRCDPISEHNRLYWYRQTLGQGPEFLTYFQNEAQLEKSRLLSDRFSAERPKGSFSTLEIQRTEQGDSAMYLCASSSQGAGNQPQHFGDGTRLSIL.

The chain has TRBV7-9 and TRBJ2-7, with 10 bases matching TRBD2. This CDR3 comprises 18 residues. CDR1 SEHNR and CDR2 FQNEAQ come from the germline V gene (reference sequence). With V trimmed by 4 bases and J by 1 base, 13 bases remained unmatched. CDR3 nucleotide sequence: TGTGCCAGCAGCTCGACTAGCGGGCTCGTCCCGAGGTCCTACGAGCAGTACTTC. It is translated as CASSSTSGLVPRSYEQYF.

V and J are TRBV4-1 and TRBJ2-3; D ambiguous. Looked up from germline, CDR1 is MGHRA and CDR2 is YSYEKL. This CDR3 has 14 residues. Trimming cost V 0 bases and J 3 bases, with 7 bases left between them. In DNA form, the CDR3 reads TGCGCCAGCAGCCAAGACCCCCGGACAGATACGCAGTATTTT. Protein sequence: CASSQDPRTDTQYF.

This rearrangement joins TRBV6-6 to TRBJ2-5; the D gene is possibly TRBD2 (7 bases). CDR3 length equals 11 residues. Trimming removed 10 bases at V and 5 bases at J, with 11 bases between. Per the germline V gene, CDR1 is MNHNY and CDR2 is SVGAGI (reference sequence). The CDR3 nucleotides are TGTGCCACGGGGGGCCCTGAGACCCAGTACTTC. This encodes CATGGPETQYF.

This sequence joins TRBV15 and TRBJ2-2; TRBD1 matches at 7 bases. CDR1 LNHNV and CDR2 YYDKDF come from the germline V gene (reference sequence). The CDR3 consists of 15 residues. V lost 9 bases to trimming and J lost 6 bases; unmatched junction nucleotides: 13. The CDR3: CATGLNRGGPGELFF. The CDR3, as DNA: TGTGCCACTGGCCTGAACAGGGGCGGACCCGGGGAGCTGTTTTTT.

The V gene is TRBV7-8, the J gene TRBJ2-3; no clear D. Trimming removed 5 bases at V and 4 bases at J, with 19 bases between. This CDR3 has 16 residues. Germline values: CDR1 SGHVS, CDR2 FQNEAQ. The CDR3 loop is CASSPFAPPPPDTQYF. The CDR3 DNA sequence: TGTGCCAGCAGCCCGTTCGCGCCACCCCCCCCAGATACGCAGTATTTT.

The chain is built from TRBV18 and TRBJ2-3; 9 nucleotides agree with TRBD2. Germline V lookup: CDR1 KGHSH, CDR2 LQKENI. The CDR3 is 16 amino acids. With 2 bases clipped from V and 3 bases from J, the junction kept 6 bases outside the gene matches. This CDR3 reads CASSPWRGGATDTQYF. The CDR3 DNA reads as TGTGCCAGCTCACCATGGCGGGGGGGCGCGACAGATACGCAGTATTTT.

This clone appeared a few times. The V and J genes are TRBV6-5 and TRBJ1-5; the match to TRBD1 covers 7 bases. This CDR3 region has 15 residues. CDR1 is MNHEY and CDR2 is SVGAGI in the germline V gene. V lost 6 bases to trimming and J lost 5 bases; unmatched junction nucleotides: 10. This chain's CDR3 is CASRYNRGGDQPQHF. The CDR3 nucleotides read TGTGCCAGCAGATACAACAGGGGAGGAGATCAGCCCCAGCATTTT.

The chain recombines TRBV3-1 (or the pseudogene TRBV3-2) with TRBJ2-1, with 12 bases fitting TRBD2. The length of the CDR3 is 16 residues. CDR1 is LGHDT, CDR2 YNNKEL, per germline (reference sequence). J lost 2 bases, V lost 4 bases, and 3 bases had no gene match. The CDR3, as DNA: TGTGCCAGCAGCCCTCGGACTAGCGGGACCTACAATGAGCAGTTCTTC. Translated: CASSPRTSGTYNEQFF.

The gene calls are TRBV5-4 and TRBJ2-2; 10 bases map to TRBD1. CDR3 size: 17 residues. From germline, CDR1 is SGHNT and CDR2 YYREEE (reference sequence). With V trimmed by 4 bases and J by 5 bases, 11 bases remained unmatched. The CDR3 reads CASSLALGQGVTGELFF. The CDR3 DNA reads as TGTGCCAGCAGCCTCGCGTTAGGACAGGGGGTAACCGGGGAGCTGTTTTTT.

The chain combines TRBV6-5 with TRBJ1-3; D remains ambiguous. The ends were cut back, 7 bases at V and 0 bases at J, with 13 bases in the middle. The length of the CDR3 is 15 residues. The germline V gene encodes CDR1 MNHEY and CDR2 SVGAGI. DNA of the CDR3: TGTGCCAGCAAAGACTCCAGCCACTCTGGAAACACCATATATTTT. It yields the protein CASKDSSHSGNTIYF.

This rearrangement joins TRBV5-5 to TRBJ1-6; 7 bases map to TRBD1. Germline trimming cut 2 bases from V and 7 bases from J; bases unmatched to any gene: 3. Germline values: CDR1 SGHKS, CDR2 YYEKEE (reference sequence). CDR3 size: 14 residues. CDR3 in amino acids: CASSFDRVNSPLHF. The DNA of the CDR3 is TGTGCCAGCAGCTTCGACAGGGTAAATTCACCCCTCCACTTT.

J is TRBJ1-2 and V is TRBV7-9, with TRBD1 matching over 8 bases. The germline V gene has CDR1 SEHNR and CDR2 FQNEAQ (reference sequence). The CDR3 runs to 13 residues. With V trimmed by 4 bases and J by 8 bases, 6 bases remained unmatched. The CDR3 is CASSSQGDEGYTF. CDR3 nucleotides: TGTGCCAGCAGCTCACAGGGGGATGAGGGCTACACCTTC.

The chain joins TRBV2 to TRBJ1-6; 9 positions agree with TRBD1. Germline assignment: CDR1 SNHLY and CDR2 FYNNEI. J gave up 5 bases and V 6 bases, and 17 bases lay outside the gene matches. This CDR3 is 19 amino acids long. This chain's CDR3 is CASRDRGLGWFTDNSPLHF. In nucleotides, the CDR3 is TGTGCCAGCAGGGACAGGGGATTGGGATGGTTTACGGATAATTCACCCCTCCACTTT. The full variable domain, its missing parts supplied by reference TRBV2 and TRBJ1-6, is EPEVTQTPSHQVTQMGQEVILRCVPISNHLYFYWYRQILGQKVEFLVSFYNNEISEKSEIFDDQFSVERPDGSNFTLKIRSTKLEDSAMYFCASRDRGLGWFTDNSPLHFGNGTRLTVT.

This chain uses TRBV19 with TRBJ2-2; D is unclear. Germline V gene lookup returns CDR1 LNHDA and CDR2 SQIVND (reference sequence). CDR3 length equals 14 residues. V dropped 6 bases and J dropped 2 bases, with 10 bases sitting between them. Here the CDR3 reads CASSNTVNTGELFF. The DNA of the CDR3 is TGTGCCAGTAGCAACACAGTAAACACCGGGGAGCTGTTTTTT.

V and J are TRBV5-6 and TRBJ1-6; no definite D call. The V and J ends lost 1 base and 7 bases respectively, with 9 bases between them. The CDR3 has 14 residues. CDR1 is SGHDT, CDR2 YYEEEE, per germline. CDR3 nucleotide sequence: TGTGCCAGCAGCTTGTATCAGATAAATTCACCCCTCCACTTT. Protein: CASSLYQINSPLHF.